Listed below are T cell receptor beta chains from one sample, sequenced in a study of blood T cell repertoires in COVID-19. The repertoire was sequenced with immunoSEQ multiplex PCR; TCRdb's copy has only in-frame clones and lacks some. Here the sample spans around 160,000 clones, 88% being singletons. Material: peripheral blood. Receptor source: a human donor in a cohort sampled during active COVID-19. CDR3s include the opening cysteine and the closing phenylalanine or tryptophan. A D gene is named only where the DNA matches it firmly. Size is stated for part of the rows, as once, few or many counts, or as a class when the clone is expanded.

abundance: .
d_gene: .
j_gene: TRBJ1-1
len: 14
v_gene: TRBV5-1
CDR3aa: CASSLAGMNTEAFF
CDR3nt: TGCGCCAGCAGCTTAGCAGGGATGAACACTGAAGCTTTCTTT

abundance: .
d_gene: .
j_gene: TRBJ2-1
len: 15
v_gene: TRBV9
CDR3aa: CASGRVPSSYNEQFF
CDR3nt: TGTGCCAGCGGCAGGGTTCCGAGCTCCTACAATGAGCAGTTCTTC

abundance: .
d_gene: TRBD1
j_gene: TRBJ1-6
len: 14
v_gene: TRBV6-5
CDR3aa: CASRKGTVDSPLHF
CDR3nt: TGTGCCAGCAGGAAAGGGACAGTCGATTCACCCCTCCACTTT

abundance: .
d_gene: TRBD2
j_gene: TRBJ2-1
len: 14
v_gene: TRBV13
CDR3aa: CASSPTGGVYEQFF
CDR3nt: TGTGCCAGCAGCCCCACGGGGGGAGTCTACGAGCAGTTCTTC

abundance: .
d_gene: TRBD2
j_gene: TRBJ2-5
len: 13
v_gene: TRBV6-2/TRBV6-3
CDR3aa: CASSNPAGTSRYF
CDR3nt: TGTGCCAGCAGTAATCCCGCCGGGACTAGCCGTTACTTC

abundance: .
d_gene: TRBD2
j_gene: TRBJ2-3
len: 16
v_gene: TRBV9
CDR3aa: CASSVSPQRGEDTQYF
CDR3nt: TGTGCCAGCAGCGTATCCCCCCAGCGGGGAGAAGATACGCAGTATTTT

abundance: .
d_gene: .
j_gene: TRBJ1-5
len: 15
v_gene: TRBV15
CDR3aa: CATSTREYRNQPQHF
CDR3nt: TGTGCCACCAGCACCCGGGAGTACAGGAATCAGCCCCAGCATTTT

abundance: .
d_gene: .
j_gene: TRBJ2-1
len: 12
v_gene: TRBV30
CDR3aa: CAWWAKNNEQFF
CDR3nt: TGTGCCTGGTGGGCGAAAAACAATGAGCAGTTCTTC

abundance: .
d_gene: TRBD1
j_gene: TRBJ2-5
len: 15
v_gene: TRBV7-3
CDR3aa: CASSPGQGGQETQYF
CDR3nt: TGTGCCAGCAGCCCTGGACAGGGCGGTCAAGAGACCCAGTACTTC

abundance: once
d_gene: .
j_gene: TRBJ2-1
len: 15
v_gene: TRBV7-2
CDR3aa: CASSFREEGNNEQFF
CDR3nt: TGTGCCAGCAGCTTTAGGGAGGAAGGGAACAATGAGCAGTTCTTC

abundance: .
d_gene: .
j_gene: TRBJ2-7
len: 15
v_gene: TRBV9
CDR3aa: CASSVATGSSYEQYF
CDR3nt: TGTGCCAGCAGCGTAGCAACAGGGAGCTCCTACGAGCAGTACTTC

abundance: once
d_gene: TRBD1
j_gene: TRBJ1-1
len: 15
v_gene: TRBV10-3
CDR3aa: CAIKGGTGMNTEAFF
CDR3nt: TGTGCCATCAAGGGGGGGACAGGCATGAACACTGAAGCTTTCTTT

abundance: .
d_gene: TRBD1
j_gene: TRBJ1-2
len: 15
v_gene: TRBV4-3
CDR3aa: CASSQITGGTYGYTF
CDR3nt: TGCGCCAGCAGCCAGATCACAGGGGGTACCTATGGCTACACCTTC

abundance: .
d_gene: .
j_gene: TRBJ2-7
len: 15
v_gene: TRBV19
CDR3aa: CASSWNGKGDHEQYF
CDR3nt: TGTGCCAGTAGTTGGAATGGAAAGGGAGATCACGAGCAGTACTTC

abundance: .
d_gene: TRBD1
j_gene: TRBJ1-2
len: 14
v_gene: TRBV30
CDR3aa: CAWDPTTGGYGYTF
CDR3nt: TGTGCCTGGGACCCCACGACAGGGGGCTATGGCTACACCTTC

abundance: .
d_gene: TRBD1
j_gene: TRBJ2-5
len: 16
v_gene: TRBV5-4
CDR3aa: CASSPTGGLAKETQYF
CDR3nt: TGTGCCAGCAGCCCGACAGGGGGATTGGCAAAAGAGACCCAGTACTTC

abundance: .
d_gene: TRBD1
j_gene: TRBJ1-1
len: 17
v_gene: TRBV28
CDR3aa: CASKPQRQGAWNTEAFF
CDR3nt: TGTGCCAGCAAACCACAGAGGCAGGGGGCGTGGAACACTGAAGCTTTCTTT

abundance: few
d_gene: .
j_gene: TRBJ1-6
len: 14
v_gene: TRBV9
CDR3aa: CASSQQGDNSPLHF
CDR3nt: TGTGCCAGCAGCCAACAGGGAGATAATTCACCCCTCCACTTT

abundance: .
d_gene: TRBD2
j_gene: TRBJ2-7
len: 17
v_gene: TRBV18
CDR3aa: CASSPRVSGRASDEQYF
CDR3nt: TGTGCCAGCTCACCACGGGTGAGCGGGAGGGCCTCCGACGAGCAGTACTTC

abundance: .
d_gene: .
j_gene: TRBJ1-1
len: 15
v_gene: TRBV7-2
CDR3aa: CASSLGKGLDTEAFF
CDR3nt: TGTGCCAGCAGCTTAGGTAAGGGGTTGGACACTGAAGCTTTCTTT

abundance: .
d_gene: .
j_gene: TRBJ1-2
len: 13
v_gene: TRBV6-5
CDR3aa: CASSATANYGYTF
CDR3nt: TGTGCCAGCAGCGCTACAGCCAACTATGGCTACACCTTC

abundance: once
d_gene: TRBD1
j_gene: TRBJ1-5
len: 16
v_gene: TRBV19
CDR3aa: CASSIGGGQLNQPQHF
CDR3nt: TGTGCCAGTAGTATAGGTGGGGGACAGCTCAATCAGCCCCAGCATTTT

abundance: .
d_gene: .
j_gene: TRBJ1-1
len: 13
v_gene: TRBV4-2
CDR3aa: CASSQDGTSGAFF
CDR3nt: TGTGCCAGCAGCCAAGACGGGACATCAGGAGCTTTCTTT

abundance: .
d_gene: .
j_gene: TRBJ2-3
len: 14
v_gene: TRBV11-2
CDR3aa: CASNTGRAMDTQYF
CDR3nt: TGTGCCAGCAACACAGGGAGGGCGATGGATACGCAGTATTTT

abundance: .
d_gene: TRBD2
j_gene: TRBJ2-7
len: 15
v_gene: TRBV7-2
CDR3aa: CASSAFAGGTYEQYF
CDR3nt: TGTGCCAGCAGTGCCTTCGCGGGAGGGACCTACGAGCAGTACTTC

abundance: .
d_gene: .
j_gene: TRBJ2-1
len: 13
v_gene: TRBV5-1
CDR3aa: CASSFGADNEQFF
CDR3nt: TGCGCCAGCAGCTTTGGAGCCGACAATGAGCAGTTCTTC

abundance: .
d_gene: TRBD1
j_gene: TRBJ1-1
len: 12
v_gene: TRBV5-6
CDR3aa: CASSDRGHQAFF
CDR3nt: TGTGCCAGCAGCGACAGGGGGCATCAGGCTTTCTTT

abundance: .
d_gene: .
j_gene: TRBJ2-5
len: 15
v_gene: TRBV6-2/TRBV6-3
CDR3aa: CASSYISGTGETQYF
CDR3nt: TGTGCCAGCAGTTACATCTCCGGGACTGGAGAGACCCAGTACTTC

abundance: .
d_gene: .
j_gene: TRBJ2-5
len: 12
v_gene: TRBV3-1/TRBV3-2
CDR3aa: CASSQSVETQYF
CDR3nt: TGTGCCAGCAGCCAATCGGTGGAGACCCAGTACTTC

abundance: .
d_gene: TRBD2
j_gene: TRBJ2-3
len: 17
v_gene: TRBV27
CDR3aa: CASSHRKSSGGLDTQYF
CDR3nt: TGTGCCAGCAGCCATAGAAAATCTAGCGGGGGGTTAGATACGCAGTATTTT

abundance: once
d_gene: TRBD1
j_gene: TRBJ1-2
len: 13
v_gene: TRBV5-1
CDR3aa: CASSLTGGDGYTF
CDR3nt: TGCGCCAGCAGCCTGACAGGGGGCGATGGCTACACCTTC